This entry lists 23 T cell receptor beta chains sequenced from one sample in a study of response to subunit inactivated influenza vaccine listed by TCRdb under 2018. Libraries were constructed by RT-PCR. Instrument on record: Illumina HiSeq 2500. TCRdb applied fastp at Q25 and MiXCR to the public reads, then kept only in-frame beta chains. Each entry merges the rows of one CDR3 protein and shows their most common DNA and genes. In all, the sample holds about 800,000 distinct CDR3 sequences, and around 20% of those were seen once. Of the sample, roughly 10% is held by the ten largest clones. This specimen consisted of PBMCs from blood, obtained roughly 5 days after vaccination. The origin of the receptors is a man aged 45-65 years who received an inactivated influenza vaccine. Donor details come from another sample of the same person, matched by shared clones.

The CDR3 here is CASSQGQGAVLTGELFF. The CDR3, as DNA: TGCGCCAGCAGCCAAGGACAGGGGGCGGTCCTCACCGGGGAGCTGTTTTTT. The gene calls are TRBV4-3 and TRBJ2-2; 10 positions agree with TRBD1. Looked up from germline, CDR1 is LGHNA and CDR2 is YSLEER. The V segment lost 1 base and the J segment 4 bases; nucleotides outside the gene matches: 6. This CDR3 spans 17 amino acids.

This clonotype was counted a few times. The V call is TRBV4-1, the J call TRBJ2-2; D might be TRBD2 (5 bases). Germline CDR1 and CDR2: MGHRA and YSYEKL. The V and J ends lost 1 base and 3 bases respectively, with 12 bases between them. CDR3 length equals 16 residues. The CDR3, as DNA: TGCGCCAGCAGCCAAGCGGCGGGTTTTGACACCGGGGAGCTGTTTTTT. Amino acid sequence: CASSQAAGFDTGELFF.

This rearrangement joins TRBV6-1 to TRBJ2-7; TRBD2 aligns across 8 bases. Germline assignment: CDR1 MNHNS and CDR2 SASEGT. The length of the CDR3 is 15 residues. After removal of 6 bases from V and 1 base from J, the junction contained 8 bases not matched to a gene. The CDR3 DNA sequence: TGTGCCAGCAGACCAGCGGGAGTTCAGTCCTACGAGCAGTACTTC. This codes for CASRPAGVQSYEQYF.

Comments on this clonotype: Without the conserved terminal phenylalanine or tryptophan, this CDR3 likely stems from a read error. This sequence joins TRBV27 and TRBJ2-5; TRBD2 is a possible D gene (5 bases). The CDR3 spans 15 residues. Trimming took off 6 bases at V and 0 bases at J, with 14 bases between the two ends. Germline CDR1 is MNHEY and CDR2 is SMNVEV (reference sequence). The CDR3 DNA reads TGTGCCAGCAGACTAGGACGTTCGTACCAAGAGACCCAGTACCTC. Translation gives CASRLGRSYQETQYL.

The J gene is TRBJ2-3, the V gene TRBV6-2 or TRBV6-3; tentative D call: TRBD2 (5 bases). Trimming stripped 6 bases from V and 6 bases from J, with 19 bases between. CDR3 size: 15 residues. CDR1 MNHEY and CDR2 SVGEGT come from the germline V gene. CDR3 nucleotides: TGTGCCAGCAGGGCATCGGGCCCTAAGCGGGATACGCAGTATTTT. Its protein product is CASRASGPKRDTQYF.

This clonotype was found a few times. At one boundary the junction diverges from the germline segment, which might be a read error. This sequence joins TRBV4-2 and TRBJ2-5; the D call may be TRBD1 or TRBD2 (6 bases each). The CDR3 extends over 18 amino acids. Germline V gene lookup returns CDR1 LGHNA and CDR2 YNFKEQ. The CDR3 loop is CASSQEGTRRGVQETQYF. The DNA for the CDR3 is TGTGCCAGCAGCCAAGAGGGGACAAGGAGGGGGGTACAAGAAACCCAGTACTTC.

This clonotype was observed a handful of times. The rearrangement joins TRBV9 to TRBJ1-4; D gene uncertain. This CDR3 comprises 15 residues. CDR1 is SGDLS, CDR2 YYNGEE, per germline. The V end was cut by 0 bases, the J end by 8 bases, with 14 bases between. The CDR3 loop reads CASSVAGNRGEKLFF. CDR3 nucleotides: TGTGCCAGCAGCGTAGCGGGGAACCGAGGAGAAAAACTGTTTTTT.

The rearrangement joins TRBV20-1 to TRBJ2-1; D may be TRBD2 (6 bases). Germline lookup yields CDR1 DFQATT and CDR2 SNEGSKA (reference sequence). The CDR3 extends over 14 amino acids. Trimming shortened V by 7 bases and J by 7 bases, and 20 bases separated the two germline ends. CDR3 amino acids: CSVLADGKGNEQFF. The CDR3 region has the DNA TGCAGTGTGTTAGCGGATGGCAAGGGGAATGAGCAGTTCTTC.

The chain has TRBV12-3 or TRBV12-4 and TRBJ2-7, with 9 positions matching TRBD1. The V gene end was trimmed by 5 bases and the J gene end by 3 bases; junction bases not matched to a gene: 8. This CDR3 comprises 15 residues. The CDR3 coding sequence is TGTGCCAGCAGTCCCACAGGGGGCTTTCACTACGAGCAGTACTTC. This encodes CASSPTGGFHYEQYF.

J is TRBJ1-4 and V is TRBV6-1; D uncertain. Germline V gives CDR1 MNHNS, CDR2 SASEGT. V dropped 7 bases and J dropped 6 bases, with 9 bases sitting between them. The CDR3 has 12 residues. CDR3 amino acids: CASTEVDEKLFF. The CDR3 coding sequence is TGTGCCAGCACCGAAGTGGATGAAAAACTGTTTTTT.

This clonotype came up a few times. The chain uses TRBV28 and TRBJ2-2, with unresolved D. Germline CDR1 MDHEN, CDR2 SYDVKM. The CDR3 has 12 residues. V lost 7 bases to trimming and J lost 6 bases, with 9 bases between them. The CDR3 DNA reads TGTGCCAGCAAGACGTGGGCCGGGGAGCTGTTTTTT. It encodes CASKTWAGELFF.

The DNA for the CDR3 is TGTGCCAGCAGAAAAACCGGGACTTCTAAGAACACCGGGGAGCTGTTTTTT. This gives the protein CASRKTGTSKNTGELFF. V and J are TRBV28 and TRBJ2-2; TRBD2 is a possible D gene (6 bases). The CDR3 extends over 17 amino acids. Between the trimmed V and J ends, which lost 6 bases and 1 base, there was a span of 18 bases. Germline lookup yields CDR1 MDHEN and CDR2 SYDVKM.

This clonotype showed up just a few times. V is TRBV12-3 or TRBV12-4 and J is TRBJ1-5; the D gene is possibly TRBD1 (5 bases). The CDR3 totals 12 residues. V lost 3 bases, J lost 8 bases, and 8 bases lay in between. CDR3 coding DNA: TGTGCCAGCAGTTTGTGGGGCAAGCCCCAGCATTTT. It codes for CASSLWGKPQHF.

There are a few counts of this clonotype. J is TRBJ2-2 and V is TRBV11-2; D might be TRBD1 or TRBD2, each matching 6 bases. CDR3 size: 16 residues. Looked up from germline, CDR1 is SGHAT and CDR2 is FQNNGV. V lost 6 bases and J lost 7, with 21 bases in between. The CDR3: CASRLGGVSYGGELFF. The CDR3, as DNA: TGTGCCAGCAGGCTCGGGGGCGTTAGTTACGGCGGGGAGCTGTTTTTT.

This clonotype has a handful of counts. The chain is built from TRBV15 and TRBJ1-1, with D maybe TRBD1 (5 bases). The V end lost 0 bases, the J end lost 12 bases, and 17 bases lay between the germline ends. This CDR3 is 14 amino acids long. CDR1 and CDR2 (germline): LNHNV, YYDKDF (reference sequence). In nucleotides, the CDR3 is TGTGCCACCAGCAGAGAAAGGTCAGGGTCTAAAACTTTCTTT. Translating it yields CATSRERSGSKTFF. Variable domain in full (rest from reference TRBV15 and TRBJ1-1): DAMVIQNPRYQVTQFGKPVTLSCSQTLNHNVMYWYQQKSSQAPKLLFHYYDKDFNNEADTPDNFQSRRPNTSFCFLDIRSPGLGDTAMYLCATSRERSGSKTFFGQGTRLTVV.

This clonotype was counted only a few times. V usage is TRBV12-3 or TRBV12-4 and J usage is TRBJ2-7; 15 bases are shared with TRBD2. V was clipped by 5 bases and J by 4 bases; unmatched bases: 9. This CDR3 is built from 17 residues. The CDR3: CASSGTSGRTSAYEQYF. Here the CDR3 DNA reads TGTGCCAGCAGTGGGACTAGCGGGAGGACCTCAGCGTACGAGCAGTACTTC.

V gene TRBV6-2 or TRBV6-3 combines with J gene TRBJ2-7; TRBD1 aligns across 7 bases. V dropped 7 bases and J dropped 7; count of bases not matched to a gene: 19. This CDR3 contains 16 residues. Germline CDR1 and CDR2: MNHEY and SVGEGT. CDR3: CASTPTGQQDSKEQYF. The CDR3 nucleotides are TGTGCCAGCACCCCGACGGGACAGCAGGATTCAAAGGAGCAGTACTTC.

Here the CDR3 DNA reads TGTGCCAGCAAGGCGGGGGCAGGCGATGATGGCTACACCTTC. This translates into CASKAGAGDDGYTF. This chain connects TRBV2 to TRBJ1-2; D might be TRBD1 (6 bases). The V end was cut by 7 bases, the J end by 6 bases, with 18 bases between. Germline CDR1 SNHLY, CDR2 FYNNEI. The length of the CDR3 is 14 residues.

The CDR3 DNA sequence: TGTGCCAGCACCCCCGGCTCTAGGAGCGAAAAACTGTTTTTT. This sequence encodes CASTPGSRSEKLFF. The chain links TRBV12-3 or TRBV12-4 to TRBJ1-4, with unresolved D. The CDR3 has 14 residues. V was cut by 7 bases and J by 8 bases, with 17 bases left in between.

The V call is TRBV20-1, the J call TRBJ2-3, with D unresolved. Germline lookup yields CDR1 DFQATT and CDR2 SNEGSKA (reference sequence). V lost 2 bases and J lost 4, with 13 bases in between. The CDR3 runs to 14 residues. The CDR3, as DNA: TGCAGTGCTAGACTTACGTGGGCAGCAGATACGCAGTATTTT. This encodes CSARLTWAADTQYF.

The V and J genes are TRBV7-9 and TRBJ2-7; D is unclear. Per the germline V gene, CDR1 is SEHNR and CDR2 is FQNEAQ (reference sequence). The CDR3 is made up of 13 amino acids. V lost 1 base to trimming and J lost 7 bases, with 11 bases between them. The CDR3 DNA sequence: TGTGCCAGCAGCTTAGAGGGATCGTTGGAGCAGTACTTC. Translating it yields CASSLEGSLEQYF.

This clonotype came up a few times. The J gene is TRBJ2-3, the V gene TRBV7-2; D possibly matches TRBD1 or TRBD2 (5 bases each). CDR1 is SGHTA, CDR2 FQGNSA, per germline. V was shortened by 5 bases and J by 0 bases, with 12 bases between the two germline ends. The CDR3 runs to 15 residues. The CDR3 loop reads CASSPGPLSTDTQYF. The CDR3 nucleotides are TGTGCCAGCAGCCCGGGACCCCTGAGCACAGATACGCAGTATTTT. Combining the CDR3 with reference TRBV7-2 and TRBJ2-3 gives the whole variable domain GAGVSQSPSNKVTEKGKDVELRCDPISGHTALYWYRQSLGQGLEFLIYFQGNSAPDKSGLPSDRFSAERTGGSVSTLTIQRTQQEDSAVYLCASSPGPLSTDTQYFGPGTRLTVL.

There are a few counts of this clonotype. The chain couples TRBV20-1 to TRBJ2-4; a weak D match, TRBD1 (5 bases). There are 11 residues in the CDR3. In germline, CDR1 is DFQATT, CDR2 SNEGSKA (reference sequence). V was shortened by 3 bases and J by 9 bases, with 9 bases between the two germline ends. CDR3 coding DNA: TGCAGTGCTAGTGGGGCGAGCATTCAGTACTTC. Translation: CSASGASIQYF.